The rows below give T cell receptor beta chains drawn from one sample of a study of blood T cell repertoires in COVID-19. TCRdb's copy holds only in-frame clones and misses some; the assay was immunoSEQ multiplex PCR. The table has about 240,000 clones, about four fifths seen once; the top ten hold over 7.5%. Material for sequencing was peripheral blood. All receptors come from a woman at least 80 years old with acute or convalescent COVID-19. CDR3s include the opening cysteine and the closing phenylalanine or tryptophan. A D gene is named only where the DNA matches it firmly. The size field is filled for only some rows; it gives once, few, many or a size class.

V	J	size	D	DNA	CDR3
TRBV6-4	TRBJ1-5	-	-	TGTGCCAGCAGTCCCGACAGTAGCAATCAGCCCCAGCATTTT	CASSPDSSNQPQHF
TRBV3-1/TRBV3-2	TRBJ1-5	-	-	TGTGCCAGCAGCCAGACGGGTAGCAATCAGCCCCAGCATTTT	CASSQTGSNQPQHF
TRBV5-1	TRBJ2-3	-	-	TGCGCCAGCAGCTTGGGTCCGGGAATGGATACGCAGTATTTT	CASSLGPGMDTQYF
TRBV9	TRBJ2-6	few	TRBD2	TGTGCCAGCAGCGTAGGTTTCAGCGGGGGCTACTCTGGGGCCAACGTCCTGACTTTC	CASSVGFSGGYSGANVLTF
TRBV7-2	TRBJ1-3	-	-	TGTGCCAGCAGCTTTACCCGGCAGGGGTTCGGAAACACCATATATTTT	CASSFTRQGFGNTIYF
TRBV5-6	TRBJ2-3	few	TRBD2	TGTGCCAGCAGCTTGGGGCGGTGGACTAGCGCCGCAGATACGCAGTATTTT	CASSLGRWTSAADTQYF
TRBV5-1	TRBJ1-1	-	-	TGCGCCAGCAGCGCCAGGGTCGAGAACACTGAAGCTTTCTTT	CASSARVENTEAFF
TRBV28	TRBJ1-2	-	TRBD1	TGTGCCAGCACAATGGACAGGGGGCGCGGATCGTTCGGCTACACCTTC	CASTMDRGRGSFGYTF
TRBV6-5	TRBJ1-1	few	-	TGTGCCAGCAGGGAGGGAACCGGGAACACTGAAGCTTTCTTT	CASREGTGNTEAFF
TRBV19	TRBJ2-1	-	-	TGTGCCAGTAGTATTCGACAGCCTTCCGAGCAGTTCTTC	CASSIRQPSEQFF
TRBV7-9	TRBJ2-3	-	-	TGTGCCAGCAGCCCCTGGACAGTCACAGATACGCAGTATTTT	CASSPWTVTDTQYF
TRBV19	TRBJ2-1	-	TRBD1	TGTGCCAGTCGGATGACAGGGAGCTACAATGAGCAGTTCTTC	CASRMTGSYNEQFF
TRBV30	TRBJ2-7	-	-	TGTGCCTGGAGTGTTGGAGGGGGCGGGCAGTACTTC	CAWSVGGGGQYF
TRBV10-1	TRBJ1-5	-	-	TGCGCCAGCTTTCTCCGCAATGGGCGTTATAGCAATCAGCCCCAGCATTTT	CASFLRNGRYSNQPQHF
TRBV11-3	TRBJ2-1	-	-	TGTGCCAGCAGCTTAGAGGCGGCAGGGCCCTACAATGAGCAGTTCTTC	CASSLEAAGPYNEQFF
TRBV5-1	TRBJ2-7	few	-	TGCGCCAGCAGCGCTGAAGCGCCGTATTCCTACGAGCGGTACTTC	CASSAEAPYSYERYF
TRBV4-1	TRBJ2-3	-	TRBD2	TGCGCCAGCAGCCCCCCCCCTAGCGGGGGGGTTCGATTCACAGATACGCAGTATTTT	CASSPPPSGGVRFTDTQYF
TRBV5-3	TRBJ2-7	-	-	TGTGCCAGAAGCATTTCTGGACAGAAGATGTCCTACGAGCAGTACTTC	CARSISGQKMSYEQYF
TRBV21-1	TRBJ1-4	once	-	TGTGCCAGCAGCACTGGGACAGAAGAAAAACTGTTTTTT	CASSTGTEEKLFF
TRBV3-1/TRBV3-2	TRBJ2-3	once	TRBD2	TGTGCCAGCAGCCTCACACCCGCGGGGGGCCCGGGGGATACGCAGTATTTT	CASSLTPAGGPGDTQYF
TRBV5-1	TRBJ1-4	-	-	TGCGCCAGCAGCTTGGGACAGTTTAATGAAAAACTGTTTTTT	CASSLGQFNEKLFF
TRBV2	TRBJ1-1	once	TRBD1	TGTGCCAGCACGCTATGGACAGGGAGGGGTACTGGCACTGAAGCTTTCTTT	CASTLWTGRGTGTEAFF
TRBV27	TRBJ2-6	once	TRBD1	TGTGCCAGCAGTTCGGGGACAGGGGGCTCTGGGGCCAACGTCCTGACTTTC	CASSSGTGGSGANVLTF
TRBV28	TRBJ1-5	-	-	TGTGCCAGCAGTTCCCCAGACGCAGGGAGGAGGGGCAATCAGCCCCAGCATTTT	CASSSPDAGRRGNQPQHF